This TCR beta chain derives from a study of beta chain features in type 1 diabetes. This clone was recorded a few times. This CDR3 spans 15 amino acids. The V gene's germline CDR1 is PRHDT and CDR2 FYEKMQ (reference sequence). Trimming cost V 3 bases and J 0 bases, with 9 bases left between them. All of the isolated RNA was reverse transcribed, so expressed TCRB transcripts were sequenced. Assay: immunoSEQ multiplex PCR; the TCRdb copy retains only in-frame clones and omits some. The sample lists 120,000 to 150,000 clones; roughly 9.3% were seen once. The chain carries TRBV13 and TRBJ2-4; tentative D call: TRBD1 (5 bases). This clonotype was sampled from a middle-aged woman in good health. Sequencing was performed on central memory CD4+ T cells from blood. The CDR3 DNA reads as TGTGCCAGCAGCTTGGGGCAGCGAGCCAAAAACATTCAGTACTTC. Protein product: CASSLGQRAKNIQYF.